Shown below are 7 T cell receptor beta chains from a single sample sequenced in a study of T cells after yellow fever vaccination. TCRdb reprocessed the 5' RACE reads via MiXCR and lists one record per CDR3 protein. Seen here are a few hundred thousand distinct CDR3 sequences, roughly 4.3% observed once, and the top ten hold more than 20%. Sequences were derived from PBMCs, sampled 5 days after the yellow fever booster vaccination. All receptors come from a man aged 18 to 29 who received the YFV17D yellow fever vaccine.

The chain combines TRBV6-2 or TRBV6-3 with TRBJ2-1; TRBD2 agrees at 10 bases. The V and J ends lost 2 bases and 1 base, in that order; junction bases with no gene match: 2. Germline V gene sequence: CDR1 MNHEY, CDR2 SVGEGT. The CDR3 extends over 16 amino acids. The CDR3 sequence: CASSYGAGGSYNEQFF. In DNA form, the CDR3 reads TGTGCCAGCAGTTACGGAGCGGGGGGGTCCTACAATGAGCAGTTCTTC.

This clonotype was seen only a few times. The chain uses TRBV7-2 and TRBJ2-3, with 11 bases lining up with TRBD2. The CDR3 loop spans 17 amino acids. CDR1 and CDR2 from the germline V gene are SGHTA and FQGNSA. Losses at the gene ends were 5 bases for V and 6 bases for J; bases not matched to a gene: 13. The CDR3 loop reads CASSGTTSGKTRDTQYF. As DNA, the CDR3 is TGTGCCAGCAGCGGGACGACTAGCGGGAAGACGCGCGATACGCAGTATTTT.

This clonotype was observed at least ten times. The chain has TRBV5-1 and TRBJ1-4; D gene uncertain. This CDR3 spans 12 amino acids. Germline loops: CDR1 SGHRS, CDR2 YFSETQ. The V gene lost 2 bases and the J gene lost 8 bases, with 7 bases spanning the gap. CDR3 protein: CASSFGGEKLFF. CDR3 nucleotides: TGCGCCAGCAGCTTTGGCGGGGAAAAACTGTTTTTT.

This clonotype came up many times. This chain connects TRBV29-1 to TRBJ2-5; 8 positions match TRBD2. J lost 5 bases, V lost 0 bases, and 8 bases had no gene match. The CDR3 is 15 residues long. From germline, CDR1 is SQVTM and CDR2 ANQGSEA. The CDR3 DNA reads as TGCAGCGTTGAAGATGGGCGGGGGGCCTGGGAGACCCAGTACTTC. Its translation is CSVEDGRGAWETQYF.

As regards this clonotype: One junction end disagrees with the germline gene, perhaps due to a read error. The CDR3 DNA is TGTGCCAGCAGCTTTGACAGGGGATCCTTCAATGAGCAGTTCTTC. This translates into CASSFDRGSFNEQFF. The rearrangement links TRBV7-2 to TRBJ2-1; 8 bases are shared with TRBD1. The CDR3 is made up of 15 amino acids. CDR1 SGHTA and CDR2 FQGNSA come from the germline V gene. Full variable domain (remainder filled in from reference TRBV7-2 and TRBJ2-1): GAGVSQSPSNKVTEKGKDVELRCDPISGHTALYWYRQSLGQGLEFLIYFQGNSAPDKSGLPSDRFSAERTGGSVSTLTIQRTQQEDSAVYLCASSFDRGSFNEQFFGPGTRLTVL.

This chain links TRBV7-2 with TRBJ2-5; D is possibly TRBD2 (5 bases). Trimming took 2 bases from V and 5 from J, leaving 12 bases between them. The CDR3 totals 14 residues. In germline, CDR1 is SGHTA, CDR2 FQGNSA. The DNA of the CDR3 is TGTGCCAGCAGCTTATCCCTAGCCCCCGAGACCCAGTACTTC. Its protein product is CASSLSLAPETQYF.

The chain combines TRBV3-1 with TRBJ1-5; no reliable D call. CDR3 length: 14 residues. Looked up from germline, CDR1 is LGHDT and CDR2 is YNNKEL (reference sequence). The ends were cut back, 3 bases at V and 10 bases at J, with 16 bases in the middle. The DNA of the CDR3 is TGTGCCAGCAGCCAGGGCCGGCCCGGGGTCCCCCAGCATTTT. Its protein product is CASSQGRPGVPQHF.